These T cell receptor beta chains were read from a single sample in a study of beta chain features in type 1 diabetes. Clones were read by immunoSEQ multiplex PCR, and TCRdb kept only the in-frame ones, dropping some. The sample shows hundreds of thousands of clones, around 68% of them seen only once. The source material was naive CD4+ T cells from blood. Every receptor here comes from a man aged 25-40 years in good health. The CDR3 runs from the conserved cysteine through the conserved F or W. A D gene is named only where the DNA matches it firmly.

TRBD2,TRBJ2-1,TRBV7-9,CASSPWEGRAYNEQFF
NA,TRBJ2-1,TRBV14,CASSPRFTGEQFF
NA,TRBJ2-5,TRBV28,CASSLAGGETQYF
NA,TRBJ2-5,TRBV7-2,CASSLGTFKETQYF
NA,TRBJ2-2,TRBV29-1,CSVEGAAGELFF
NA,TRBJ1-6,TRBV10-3,CAISADGAYSPLHF
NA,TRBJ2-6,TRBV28,CASSLVGYLGVTGANVLTF
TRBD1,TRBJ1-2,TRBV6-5,CASTPGQGINYGYTF
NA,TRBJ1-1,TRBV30,CAWRGHLDTEAFF
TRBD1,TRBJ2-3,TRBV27,CASSFRPGTGTSTDTQYF